This T cell receptor (beta chain) was sequenced during a study of T cell responses to AZD1222 COVID-19 vaccine. Clones were read by immunoSEQ multiplex PCR, and TCRdb kept only the in-frame ones, dropping some. The sample gives about 190,000 clones, around 86% of which show up once; around 2.5% is in the top ten. CDR3 size: 11 residues. The V and J ends lost 3 bases and 8 bases respectively, with 7 bases between them. Of note for this clone: Its antigen is unidentified.

Study conclusions and caveats: Spike-wide coverage was observed for vaccine-associated CD4 TCRs, with dominant responses at 160-218 and 743-854.

The chain couples TRBV12-3 or TRBV12-4 to TRBJ1-2; D is undetermined. The sequenced sample was peripheral blood, obtained on day 0 of MenACWY control vaccination. The receptor was derived from an adult in good health. CDR3 sequence (DNA): TGTGCCAGCAGTTTCCTTGGGGGCTACACCTTC. Translated, it gives CASSFLGGYTF.